The 21 T cell receptor beta chains listed next were all sequenced from one sample in a study of beta chain features in type 1 diabetes. General study results and limits: Across all four CD4+ subsets, people with type 1 diabetes showed modestly shorter TCRB CDR3s.

Expressed TCRB transcripts were sequenced after all isolated RNA was converted to cDNA. Clones were sequenced by immunoSEQ multiplex PCR, and TCRdb holds only the in-frame ones, with some missing. The table has fewer than 350,000 clones, 15% seen once. For these receptors, no antigen is known. The sequencing input was naive CD4+ T cells from blood. These receptors were taken from a man younger than 35 with type 1 diabetes.

The chain carries TRBV15 and TRBJ1-5, with D unresolved. V shed 1 base and J shed 7 bases, with 8 bases lying between them. Germline loops: CDR1 LNHNV, CDR2 YYDKDF (reference sequence). The CDR3 runs 13 residues. The CDR3 DNA follows: TGTGCCACCAGCAGAGCCCCCCTCCAGCCCCAGCATTTT. Translating gives CATSRAPLQPQHF.

This chain joins TRBV7-6 and TRBJ2-5; 8 nucleotides line up with TRBD1. The CDR3 is 13 residues long. V lost 8 bases and J lost 4; bases outside the gene matches: 6. Per the germline V gene, CDR1 is SGHVS and CDR2 is FNYEAQ. The CDR3 sequence is CASGYRGLETQYF. The CDR3 nucleotides read TGTGCCAGCGGCTACAGGGGGTTAGAGACCCAGTACTTC. Complete variable domain (other parts from reference TRBV7-6 and TRBJ2-5): GAGVSQSPRYKVTKRGQDVALRCDPISGHVSLYWYRQALGQGPEFLTYFNYEAQQDKSGLPNDRFSAERPEGSISTLTIQRTEQRDSAMYRCASGYRGLETQYFGPGTRLLVL.

This clone came up a few times. The genes are TRBV28 and TRBJ1-5; perhaps TRBD1 as D (5 bases). V gave up 7 bases and J gave up 6 bases, with 10 bases separating them. Per the germline V gene, CDR1 is MDHEN and CDR2 is SYDVKM. The CDR3 contains 12 residues. The CDR3 DNA follows: TGTGCCAGCACTTCGCAGGGTCAGCCCCAGCATTTT. It encodes CASTSQGQPQHF.

V and J are TRBV18 and TRBJ1-5, with unresolved D. The CDR3 contains 14 residues. V dropped 3 bases and J dropped 1 base, with 7 bases sitting between them. Germline CDR1 KGHSH, CDR2 LQKENI. The CDR3 DNA is TGTGCCAGCTCACCTGAGTACAGCAATCAGCCCCAGCATTTT. Its protein is CASSPEYSNQPQHF.

The chain employs TRBV6-5 and TRBJ2-5; tentative D call: TRBD2 (5 bases). Trimming shortened V by 6 bases and J by 4 bases, and 18 bases separated the two germline ends. Germline lookup yields CDR1 MNHEY and CDR2 SVGAGI. The CDR3 loop spans 15 amino acids. This CDR3 reads CASRKDGLGGETQYF. CDR3 nucleotides: TGTGCCAGCAGGAAGGACGGCCTAGGAGGAGAGACCCAGTACTTC.

The V and J genes are TRBV7-2 and TRBJ2-3; TRBD2 matches at 12 bases. The CDR3 spans 17 residues. Trimming at V came to 5 bases and at J to 5 bases, leaving 11 bases not matched to a gene. Germline loops: CDR1 SGHTA, CDR2 FQGNSA. DNA for the CDR3: TGTGCCAGCAGCCCGTCGCTAGCGGGGGGGTCTAGAGATACGCAGTATTTT. This encodes CASSPSLAGGSRDTQYF.

This clone has a handful of counts. The genes are TRBV27 and TRBJ2-6, with a possible D match to TRBD2 (5 bases). Germline V gene data show CDR1 as MNHEY and CDR2 as SMNVEV (reference sequence). CDR3 length equals 15 residues. The V and J ends lost 5 bases and 3 bases respectively, with 11 bases between them. The CDR3 loop is CASSESRVGANVLTF. DNA for the CDR3: TGTGCCAGCAGTGAGTCGAGGGTTGGGGCCAACGTCCTGACTTTC. The whole variable domain, filled in from reference TRBV27 and TRBJ2-6, reads EAQVTQNPRYLITVTGKKLTVTCSQNMNHEYMSWYRQDPGLGLRQIYYSMNVEVTDKGDVPEGYKVSRKEKRNFPLILESPSPNQTSLYFCASSESRVGANVLTFGAGSRLTVL.

CDR3 DNA sequence: TGCAGCGTTGAAGAATGGGGAACAGGTCAGAACACTGAAGCTTTCTTT. Amino acids: CSVEEWGTGQNTEAFF. The genes are TRBV29-1 and TRBJ1-1, with TRBD1 as a possible D gene (5 bases). The CDR3 consists of 16 residues. CDR1 SQVTM and CDR2 ANQGSEA come from the germline V gene. V was cut by 0 bases and J by 1 base, with 15 bases left in between.

The chain uses TRBV27 and TRBJ2-7; 13 nucleotides agree with TRBD2. V was pared by 3 bases and J by 4 bases, with 3 bases of the junction left unmatched. Per the germline V gene, CDR1 is MNHEY and CDR2 is SMNVEV (reference sequence). The CDR3 consists of 15 residues. The CDR3 region is CASSFVLAGGYEQYF. The CDR3 nucleotides are TGTGCCAGCAGTTTCGTACTAGCGGGGGGGTACGAGCAGTACTTC.

V usage is TRBV28 and J usage is TRBJ2-5; TRBD1 matches 7 bases. Unmatched junction bases numbered 9, after V lost 3 bases and J lost 2 bases. Germline V lookup: CDR1 MDHEN, CDR2 SYDVKM. The length of the CDR3 is 16 residues. CDR3 sequence: CASSFGDSGGQETQYF. The CDR3 region has the DNA TGTGCCAGCAGTTTTGGGGACAGTGGGGGACAAGAGACCCAGTACTTC.

The V gene is TRBV7-9, the J gene TRBJ1-6, with D perhaps matching TRBD1 (6 bases). The germline V gene encodes CDR1 SEHNR and CDR2 FQNEAQ (reference sequence). V lost 5 bases to trimming and J lost 10 bases, with 18 bases between them. This CDR3 comprises 15 residues. CDR3 in DNA: TGTGCCAGCAGCGGAACAACAGGGTTCTACTCACCCCTCCACTTT. Protein sequence: CASSGTTGFYSPLHF.

The J gene is TRBJ1-5, the V gene TRBV25-1, with D perhaps TRBD1 (5 bases). Per germline, CDR1 MGHDK and CDR2 SYGVNS. Between the trimmed V and J ends, which lost 1 base and 6 bases, there was a span of 7 bases. This CDR3 is 13 amino acids long. The CDR3 protein is CASSESGGQPQHF. The CDR3 DNA reads TGTGCCAGCAGTGAATCCGGGGGTCAGCCCCAGCATTTT.

The chain carries TRBV7-8 and TRBJ1-5; no definite D call. Germline CDR1 and CDR2: SGHVS and FQNEAQ. Deletions cut 5 bases from V and 3 bases from J, with 14 bases between. This CDR3 region has 15 residues. The CDR3 is CASSPVTLVNQPQHF. The CDR3 region has the DNA TGTGCCAGCAGCCCCGTTACTCTGGTCAATCAGCCCCAGCATTTT.

This clone was detected only a few times. The CDR3 here is CAWSLRSLDTQYF. The CDR3 region has the DNA TGTGCCTGGAGTTTAAGAAGCCTTGATACGCAGTATTTT. The chain carries TRBV30 and TRBJ2-3; D call uncertain. Germline-derived CDR1 and CDR2 are GTSNPN and SVGIG (reference sequence). The CDR3 is 13 amino acids. V was clipped by 2 bases and J by 6 bases, with 12 bases between them.

The chain couples TRBV7-2 to TRBJ1-5; D may be TRBD1 (5 bases). The CDR3 loop spans 14 amino acids. The germline V and J ends were trimmed by 0 bases and 7 bases, with 10 bases remaining between them. The V gene's germline CDR1 is SGHTA and CDR2 FQGNSA. CDR3 protein: CASSLAREGQPQHF. The CDR3 DNA reads as TGTGCCAGCAGCTTAGCCAGGGAAGGCCAGCCCCAGCATTTT.

The chain is built from TRBV18 and TRBJ2-3; D might be TRBD1 (5 bases). Germline lookup yields CDR1 KGHSH and CDR2 LQKENI. Trimming took 6 bases from V and 3 from J, leaving 16 bases between them. There are 15 residues in the CDR3. Here the CDR3 reads CASSPQQGGTDTQYF. CDR3 in DNA: TGTGCCAGCTCTCCCCAGCAGGGTGGTACAGATACGCAGTATTTT.

The rearrangement joins TRBV5-6 to TRBJ2-2, with 9 nucleotides matching TRBD2. The CDR3 is 16 amino acids. V shed 0 bases and J 5 bases; nucleotides not matched to a gene: 5. In germline, CDR1 is SGHDT, CDR2 YYEEEE. The CDR3 is CASSLGLAVGTGELFF. The CDR3 DNA reads TGTGCCAGCAGCTTGGGACTAGCGGTTGGGACCGGGGAGCTGTTTTTT. Using reference TRBV5-6 and TRBJ2-2 for the parts outside the CDR3, the full variable domain is DAGVTQSPTHLIKTRGQQVTLRCSPKSGHDTVSWYQQALGQGPQFIFQYYEEEERQRGNFPDRFSGHQFPNYSSELNVNALLLGDSALYLCASSLGLAVGTGELFFGEGSRLTVL.

The chain has TRBV2 and TRBJ2-1; 9 bases are shared with TRBD2. The CDR3 loop spans 13 amino acids. Germline CDR1 SNHLY, CDR2 FYNNEI. Trimming cost V 10 bases and J 7 bases; bases outside gene matches: 8. The CDR3 spells CATSTSGGNEQFF. For the CDR3, the DNA is TGTGCCACTTCGACTAGCGGAGGTAATGAGCAGTTCTTC.

This clone was seen a handful of times. The CDR3 loop reads CASSSGLAYEQYF. As DNA, the CDR3 is TGTGCCAGCAGCTCTGGACTAGCCTACGAGCAGTACTTC. The rearrangement uses TRBV7-2 and TRBJ2-7; TRBD2 aligns across 7 bases. Germline values: CDR1 SGHTA, CDR2 FQGNSA. V lost 4 bases and J lost 2; bases outside the gene matches: 2. This CDR3 is 13 amino acids long.

This clone was found a few times. The chain employs TRBV15 and TRBJ1-5; D is unresolved. This CDR3 region has 14 residues. Looked up from germline, CDR1 is LNHNV and CDR2 is YYDKDF (reference sequence). Trimming took 0 bases from V and 7 from J, leaving 10 bases between them. The CDR3 spells CATSRELGRQPQHF. The CDR3 DNA sequence: TGTGCCACCAGCAGAGAACTAGGGCGGCAGCCCCAGCATTTT.

This chain connects TRBV5-1 to TRBJ2-7; TRBD1 matches at 8 bases. This CDR3 comprises 15 residues. The V segment lost 3 bases and the J segment 7 bases; nucleotides outside the gene matches: 12. CDR1 and CDR2 (germline): SGHRS, YFSETQ. As DNA, the CDR3 is TGCGCCAGCAGCTCAGTTCCGGGACAGGCTAGGGAGCAGTACTTC. Translating gives CASSSVPGQAREQYF. Based on the CDR3 plus reference TRBV5-1 and TRBJ2-7, the full variable domain is KAGVTQTPRYLIKTRGQQVTLSCSPISGHRSVSWYQQTPGQGLQFLFEYFSETQRNKGNFPGRFSGRQFSNSRSEMNVSTLELGDSALYLCASSSVPGQAREQYFGPGTRLTVT.